Detailed here is one T cell receptor (beta chain). Its binding antigen is unknown. Per-nucleotide qualities are absent, and no much larger clonotype sits a single base away. Whole blood was collected in K2EDTA tubes by collaborating institutions according to the institutions' own protocols. For TCRbeta analysis, collaborators shipped samples in one of three forms: frozen whole blood, isolated PBMCs, or DNA extracted from either of those sample types. The data derive from a study of blood T cell repertoires in COVID-19 (dated by TCRdb to between 2020 and 2021). In the study overall: Collaborator samples came from the United States, Italy and Spain and covered acute and convalescent phases of COVID-19. The prospective study material was composed of cDNA or gDNA derived from T cells, B-cell-depleted T cells, or PBMCs. Deeply sampled blood TCRbeta repertoires from subjects exposed to, actively infected with, or recovered from COVID-19 were included in the dataset. The repertoires were made available in a free public database intended to serve as a resource for research on the immune response to SARS-CoV-2. Samples came from the ongoing ImmuneRACE study (first 160 participants) plus 1,254 subjects from 6 global collaborators. Sample metadata almost always included a de-identified subject ID, COVID-19 status, age in years and sex. Where HLA class I and class II types were available, the types were taken from metadata supplied by the sample provider, not from assay-based typing.

TCRbeta CDR3 regions were amplified from genomic DNA using the immunoSEQ Assay, a bias-controlled multiplex PCR. The authors' analysis ran thus. The number of nucleated cells in each sample was estimated by amplification of reference gene primers within the assay. Sequence reads were collapsed and filtered to measure the absolute abundance of every unique TCRbeta CDR3 rearrangement. For each sample, productive Simpson clonality was calculated as the square root of Simpson's diversity index over productive rearrangements. Drawn from immuneACCESS, this table holds only the in-frame rearrangements with V and J called that TCRdb kept. Clones are partly lost; checked studies trace under half to an unresolved V gene and leave the rest unexplained. That table is the source of V, J and clone size, and D and trimming were worked out from the DNA. The sample table contains fewer than 350,000 clones; only one count was recorded for around 86% of them. The ten largest clonotypes hold around 3% of the sample.

Paper-wide results and their limitations: The amount of clinical and demographic metadata varied by source and participant and was provided uncurated.

The specimen was peripheral blood. The sequence came from a woman aged 55-70 years with active or convalescent COVID-19.

The CDR3 reads CASSNRDRNSPLHF. Read as DNA, the sequence is TGTGCCAGTAGTAACCGGGACAGGAATTCACCCCTCCACTTT. This sequence uses TRBV19 and TRBJ1-6, and TRBD1 matches 8 of the central bases. V loses 4 bases at its end and J loses 7 bases; junction bases beyond the gene matches: 3. The CDR1 and CDR2 encoded by the germline V gene (reference sequence) are LNHDA and SQIVND. The CDR3 measures 14 amino acids from cysteine to phenylalanine. The sequence is cut down to CDR3 DNA, 42 bases in frame from base 1.